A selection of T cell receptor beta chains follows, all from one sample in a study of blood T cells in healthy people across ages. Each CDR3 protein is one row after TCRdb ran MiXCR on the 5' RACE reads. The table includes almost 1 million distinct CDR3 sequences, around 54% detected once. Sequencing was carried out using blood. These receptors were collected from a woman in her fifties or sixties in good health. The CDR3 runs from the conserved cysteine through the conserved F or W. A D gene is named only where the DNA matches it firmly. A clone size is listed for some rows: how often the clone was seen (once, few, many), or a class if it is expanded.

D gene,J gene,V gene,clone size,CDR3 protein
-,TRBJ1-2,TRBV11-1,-,CASSLAGAGYTF
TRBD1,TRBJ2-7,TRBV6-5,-,CASSYGTAFIYEQYF
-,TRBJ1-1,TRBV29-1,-,CSVDPDKLNTEAFF
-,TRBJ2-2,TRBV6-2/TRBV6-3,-,CASSYSSLDTGELFF
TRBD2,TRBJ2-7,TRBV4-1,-,CASSTAWTSEYEQYF
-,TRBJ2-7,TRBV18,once,CASSSVRSYEQYF
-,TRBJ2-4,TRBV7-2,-,CASSFWSGVGVKNIQYF
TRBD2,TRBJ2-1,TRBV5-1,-,CASSLLASGYNEQFF
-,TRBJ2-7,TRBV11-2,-,CASSSPGNTYEQYF
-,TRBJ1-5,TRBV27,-,CASSLAQALLYSNQPQHF
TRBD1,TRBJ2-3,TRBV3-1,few,CASSLRTTGTQYF
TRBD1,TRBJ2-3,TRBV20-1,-,CSARVVPGQDLGDTQYF
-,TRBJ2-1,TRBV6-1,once,CASSVADGTSGRGELFF
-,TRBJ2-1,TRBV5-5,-,CASSLRGPSYNEQFF
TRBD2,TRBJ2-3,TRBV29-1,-,CSVAAGGTQYF
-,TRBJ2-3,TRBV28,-,CASGSGFNTDTQYF
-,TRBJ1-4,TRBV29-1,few,CSASSSTNEKLFF
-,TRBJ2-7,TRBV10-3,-,CAISIVVEGPNEQYF
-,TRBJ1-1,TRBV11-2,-,CASSYRHSGILNTEAFF
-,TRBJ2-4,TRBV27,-,CASSLSGDNRAKNIQYF
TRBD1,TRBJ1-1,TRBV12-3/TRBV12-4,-,CASSSQGADTEAFF
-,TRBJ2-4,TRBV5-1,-,CASSLSLAKNIQYF
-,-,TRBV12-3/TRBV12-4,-,CASSPDTNYEQYF
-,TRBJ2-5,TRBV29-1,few,CSAEEGQETQYF
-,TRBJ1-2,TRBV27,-,CASSLEAGYGYTF
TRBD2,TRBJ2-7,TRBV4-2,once,CASSRREAGGSYEQYF
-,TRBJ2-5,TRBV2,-,CASSRWSRDKYF
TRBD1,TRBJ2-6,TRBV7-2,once,CASSSRTGGTGANVLTF
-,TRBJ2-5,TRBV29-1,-,CSISGTVQETQYF
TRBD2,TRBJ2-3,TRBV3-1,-,CASSPTGLAAQYF
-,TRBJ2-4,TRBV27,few,CASSLGISGKNIQYF
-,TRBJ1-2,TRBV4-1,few,CASSPKTTVNYGYTF
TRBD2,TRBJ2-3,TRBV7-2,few,CASSLVGSGGNTQYF